The clone carrying this T cell receptor beta chain has a single count. The data derive from a study of blood T cell repertoires in COVID-19. Looking at the study overall: Acute-phase and convalescent COVID-19 samples originated in the United States, Italy and Spain. Sample material is recorded as cDNA or gDNA derived from T cells, B-cell-depleted T cells, or PBMCs.

Germline V lookup: CDR1 LNHDA, CDR2 SQIVND (reference sequence). The CDR3 is 12 amino acids. V was trimmed by 3 bases and J by 9 bases, leaving 11 bases between them. Original processing notes: The authors estimated nucleated cell counts from reference gene primer amplification. Produced via immunoSEQ multiplex PCR; TCRdb's table is partial and in-frame only. That table supplies the V and J calls and clone size; D and trimming were determined from the DNA. The repertoire holds some 150,000 clones, with 75% to 90% as singletons. The sample was peripheral blood. This sequence joins TRBV19 and TRBJ1-2; no firm D call. The TCR sequence derives from a human donor in a cohort sampled during active COVID-19. For the CDR3, the DNA is TGTGCCAGTAGTATCAGAGGTGTTCGCTACACCTTC. Translation gives CASSIRGVRYTF. Full variable domain (rest looked up from reference TRBV19 and TRBJ1-2): DGGITQSPKYLFRKEGQNVTLSCEQNLNHDAMYWYRQDPGQGLRLIYYSQIVNDFQKGDIAEGYSVSREKKESFPLTVTSAQKNPTAFYLCASSIRGVRYTFGSGTRLTVV.